This T cell receptor beta chain was found in a study of blood T cell repertoires in COVID-19. Study-wide context: PBMCs, B-cell-depleted T cells, or T cells were the source of the cDNA or gDNA that made up the material.

Repertoires were generated with immunoSEQ multiplex PCR, while TCRdb's copy carries only in-frame clones and drops some. The table records 75,000 to 85,000 clones, 88% of them present only once. Material for sequencing was peripheral blood. The clonotype was recovered from a human donor in a cohort sampled during active COVID-19.

The CDR3 reads CASSIKSEGYGYTF. Here the CDR3 DNA reads TGTGCCAGTAGTATAAAATCAGAGGGTTATGGCTACACCTTC. The V call is TRBV19, the J call TRBJ1-2; the D is unclear. The CDR3 totals 14 residues. CDR1 LNHDA and CDR2 SQIVND come from the germline V gene (reference sequence). V lost 2 bases and J 5 bases, leaving 12 bases between the germline ends.